Reported below is one T cell receptor (beta chain). The record originates from a study of T cell responses to AZD1222 COVID-19 vaccine. Profiled with immunoSEQ multiplex PCR; TCRdb holds only in-frame clones, not every one. This table has over 110,000 clones, around 94% appearing once. Germline-derived CDR1 and CDR2 are GTSNPN and SVGIG (reference sequence). The CDR3 covers 17 residues. Unmatched junction bases numbered 7, after V lost 5 bases and J lost 0 bases. The receptor comes from an adult who received the AZD1222 COVID-19 vaccine. The rearrangement uses TRBV30 and TRBJ2-6, with 10 bases fitting TRBD1. Sequenced here: peripheral blood, sampled 28 days after the second AZD1222 dose. CDR3 in DNA: TGTGCCTGGGACAGGGGGCGGGCACTCTCTGGGGCCAACGTCCTGACTTTC. Its translation is CAWDRGRALSGANVLTF.